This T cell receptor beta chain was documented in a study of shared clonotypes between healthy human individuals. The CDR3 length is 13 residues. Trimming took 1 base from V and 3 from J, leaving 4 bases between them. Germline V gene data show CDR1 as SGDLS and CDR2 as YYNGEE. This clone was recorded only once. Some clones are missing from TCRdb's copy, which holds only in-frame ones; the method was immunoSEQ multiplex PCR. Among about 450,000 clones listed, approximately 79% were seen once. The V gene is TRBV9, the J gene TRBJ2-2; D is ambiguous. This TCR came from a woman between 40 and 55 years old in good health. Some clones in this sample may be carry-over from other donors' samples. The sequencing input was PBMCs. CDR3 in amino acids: CASSVIHTGELFF. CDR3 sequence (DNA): TGTGCCAGCAGCGTAATCCACACCGGGGAGCTGTTTTTT.